This paragraph reports one T cell receptor beta chain. Its antigen is undetermined. The CDR3 totals 16 residues. V was clipped by 2 bases and J by 0 bases, with 14 bases between them. Germline V gene data show CDR1 as MNHEY and CDR2 as SVGAGI. The entry originates in a study of cytomegalovirus exposure and HLA in healthy donors. The overall study: A preliminary data release comprised tens of millions of unique TCRs obtained from HLA-typed donors.

PCR employed 60 Vbeta and 13 Jbeta primers. In the source study's methods: The count from a later analysis was tens of millions of unique TCR beta chains, about 10 million of them shared. Assay used: immunoSEQ multiplex PCR; TCRdb lists only in-frame clones, some missing. V and J calls and clone size are as listed in that table; D and trimming were resolved from the DNA. The sample records under 200,000 clones, 75% being singletons. Whole-study results and caveats: In the analysis, some V segments, TRBV6-2 and TRBV6-3 included, were excluded as indistinguishable. Most TCR beta V segments were productive about 87% or about 30% of the time in an earlier analysis.

This chain connects TRBV6-5 to TRBJ2-7; D is perhaps TRBD2 (5 bases). Specimen: PBMCs. The sequence derives from a male donor in good health and CMV-seronegative. CDR3 sequence: CASSYLPSTSSYEQYF. CDR3 coding DNA: TGTGCCAGCAGTTACCTGCCTAGCACCAGCTCCTACGAGCAGTACTTC.